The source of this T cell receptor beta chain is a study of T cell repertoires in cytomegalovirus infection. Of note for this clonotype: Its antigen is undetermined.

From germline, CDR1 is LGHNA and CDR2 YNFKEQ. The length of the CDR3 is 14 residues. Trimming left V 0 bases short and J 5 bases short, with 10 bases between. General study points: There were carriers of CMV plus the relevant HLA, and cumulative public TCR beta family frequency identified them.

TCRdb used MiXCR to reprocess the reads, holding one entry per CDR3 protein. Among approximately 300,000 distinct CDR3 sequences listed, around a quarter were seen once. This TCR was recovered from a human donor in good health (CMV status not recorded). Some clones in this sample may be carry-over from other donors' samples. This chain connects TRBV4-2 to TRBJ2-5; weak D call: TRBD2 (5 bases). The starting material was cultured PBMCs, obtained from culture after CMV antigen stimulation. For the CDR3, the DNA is TGTGCCAGCAGCCAAGAGGCTAGCCGGGAGACCCAGTACTTC. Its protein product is CASSQEASRETQYF.